These 8 T cell receptor beta chains came from one sample sequenced in a study of T cell responses to AZD1222 COVID-19 vaccine. Using immunoSEQ multiplex PCR, the repertoire was profiled, and TCRdb retains in-frame clones only, with some absent. The sample lists about 160,000 clones, approximately 90% occurring once. Here the sequenced sample was peripheral blood, taken on day 0 of AZD1222 vaccination. These receptors were collected from an adult in good health.

The chain has TRBV28 and TRBJ1-2; D may be TRBD1 (6 bases). V lost 3 bases to trimming and J lost 0 bases, with 11 bases between them. Germline CDR1 MDHEN, CDR2 SYDVKM. CDR3 length equals 15 residues. CDR3 DNA: TGTGCCAGCAGTTTCCCGGAGGGGGCTAACTATGGCTACACCTTC. Encoded protein: CASSFPEGANYGYTF.

The rearrangement joins TRBV12-5 to TRBJ2-1; 7 positions agree with TRBD2. Germline assignment: CDR1 LGHNT and CDR2 FRNRAP. With V trimmed by 9 bases and J by 0 bases, 8 bases remained unmatched. The length of the CDR3 is 15 residues. The CDR3 DNA reads TGTGCTAGCCACCTGGGGGAGGGCTCCTACAATGAGCAGTTCTTC. Its protein product is CASHLGEGSYNEQFF.

The rearrangement uses TRBV4-1 and TRBJ2-1; 10 bases align to TRBD2. Germline V lookup: CDR1 MGHRA, CDR2 YSYEKL. The CDR3 runs to 15 residues. J was trimmed by 5 bases and V by 2 bases; bases with no gene match: 3. DNA of the CDR3: TGCGCCAGCAGCCAAATGGGACTAGCGCACAATGAGCAGTTCTTC. Translating gives CASSQMGLAHNEQFF.

The J gene is TRBJ1-1, the V gene TRBV19; perhaps TRBD1 as D (6 bases). This CDR3 has 13 residues. CDR1 LNHDA and CDR2 SQIVND come from the germline V gene (reference sequence). The V end lost 5 bases, the J end lost 4 bases, and 11 bases lay between the germline ends. The CDR3, as DNA: TGTGCCAGTAGTCCAGGACAGTCCACTGAAGCTTTCTTT. Translated: CASSPGQSTEAFF. The full variable domain, in which reference TRBV19 and TRBJ1-1 provide the parts outside the CDR3, is DGGITQSPKYLFRKEGQNVTLSCEQNLNHDAMYWYRQDPGQGLRLIYYSQIVNDFQKGDIAEGYSVSREKKESFPLTVTSAQKNPTAFYLCASSPGQSTEAFFGQGTRLTVV.

On this clone itself: Other nucleotide sequences in the sample specify the same CDR3. The rearrangement joins TRBV24-1 to TRBJ2-7; D gene unclear. The CDR3 has 14 amino acids. Germline loops: CDR1 KGHDR, CDR2 SFDVKD. Trimming removed 1 base from V and 1 base from J, with 7 bases in between. The CDR3 sequence is CATSDFPDSYEQYF. The DNA for the CDR3 is TGTGCCACCAGTGATTTCCCGGATTCCTACGAGCAGTACTTC.

This clone was counted a single time. The chain carries TRBV6-1 and TRBJ1-5; D might be TRBD1 (6 bases). Germline CDR1 and CDR2: MNHNS and SASEGT. Trimming cost V 3 bases and J 5 bases, with 11 bases left between them. The CDR3 is made up of 14 amino acids. The CDR3 loop reads CASSDQGRDQPQHF. For the CDR3, the DNA is TGTGCCAGCAGTGATCAGGGGCGAGATCAGCCCCAGCATTTT.

The chain uses TRBV19 and TRBJ2-5; TRBD1 is a possible D gene (6 bases). The CDR3 covers 13 residues. V lost 6 bases to trimming and J lost 4 bases, with 12 bases between them. The germline gives CDR1 LNHDA, CDR2 SQIVND (reference sequence). The CDR3: CASSKRGGETQYF. CDR3 bases: TGTGCCAGTAGCAAAAGAGGGGGAGAGACCCAGTACTTC.

The chain is built from TRBV21-1 and TRBJ2-3; no DNA check was done on the table's D call, TRBD2. TRBV21-1 is classified as a pseudogene. The CDR3 has 18 amino acids. CDR3 coding DNA: TGTGCCAGCAGCCCACCCGGAGGAACTAGCGGGAGAACAGATACGCAGTATTTT. It codes for CASSPPGGTSGRTDTQYF.